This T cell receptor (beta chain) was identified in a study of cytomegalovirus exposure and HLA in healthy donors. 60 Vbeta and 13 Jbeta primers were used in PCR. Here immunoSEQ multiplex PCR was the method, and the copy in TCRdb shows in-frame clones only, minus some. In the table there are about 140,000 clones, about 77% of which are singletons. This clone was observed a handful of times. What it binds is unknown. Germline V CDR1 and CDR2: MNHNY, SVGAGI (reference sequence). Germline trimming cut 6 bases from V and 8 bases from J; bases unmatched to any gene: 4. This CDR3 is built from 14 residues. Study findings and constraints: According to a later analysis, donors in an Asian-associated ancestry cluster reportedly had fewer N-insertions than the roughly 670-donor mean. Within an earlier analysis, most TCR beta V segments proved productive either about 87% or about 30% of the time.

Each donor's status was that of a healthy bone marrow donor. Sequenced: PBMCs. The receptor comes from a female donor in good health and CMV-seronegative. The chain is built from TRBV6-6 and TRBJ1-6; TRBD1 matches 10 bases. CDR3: CASSAGQGHSPLHF. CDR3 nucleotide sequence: TGTGCCAGCAGCGCGGGACAGGGGCATTCACCCCTCCACTTT.